This TCR beta chain was recovered during a study of CD8 T cells in ankylosing spondylitis listed by TCRdb under 2017. For the study in its entirety: T cell receptor beta repertoires were profiled in healthy donors and ankylosing spondylitis patients so that disease-linked TCR variants could be found. The full study cohort comprised 20 to 30 ankylosing spondylitis patients and about 110 healthy donors. Peripheral blood was sampled, and synovial fluid was additionally collected from ankylosing spondylitis patients.

There are many counts of this clonotype. Its specific antigen is unknown. Qualities for individual bases were not recorded, and no much larger clone is one base off. Overall study results and their limits: The disease-linked clones showed a CD8+ phenotype and occurred at relatively low frequencies in peripheral blood. According to the report, matched synovial fluid samples from ankylosing spondylitis patients were significantly enriched for the disease-linked clones. Some motif variants had previously been reported in the synovial fluid and blood of reactive arthritis patients, which suggests shared mechanisms of disease initiation. Blood from ankylosing spondylitis patients appeared to be characterized by a TCR beta motif made up of several highly homologous amino acid variants.

The instrument given in TCRdb is Illumina HiSeq 2500. Quantitative 5'-RACE with molecular barcodes was used to prepare TCR beta libraries. In the paper's pipeline: A new computational method, built on a probabilistic model of VDJ rearrangement, was used to identify disease-linked TCR variants. The raw public reads went through TCRdb reprocessing: fastp at Q25, MiXCR clone calling, in-frame beta chains kept. Each record represents a unique CDR3 protein, reported with the most common genes and DNA among its rows. TCRdb, rather than the study authors, made the V and J calls. For this sample there are some 180,000 distinct CDR3 sequences; roughly 18% appear just once. The ten largest clones add up to roughly 4.5% of the sample. In the germline V gene, CDR1 corresponds to SGHDT and CDR2 to YYEEEE. Trimming at the junction amounts to 1 base on V and 5 bases on J, and the germline ends lie 18 bases apart. From cysteine to phenylalanine, the CDR3 is 17 amino acids long. Of all the DNA, just the CDR3 is kept, 51 bases in frame from base 1.

The sequence came from a male donor aged 5 to 29 with ankylosing spondylitis or in good health (not recorded which). Donor details come from another sample of the same person, matched by shared clones. The V gene is TRBV5-6 and the J gene is TRBJ1-4; no confident D gene assignment can be made. Sample: blood, either unsorted or a sorted T cell fraction (not recorded which). The nucleotide sequence reads as follows: TGTGCCAGCAGCTTGTTTTTTAGTCGGACGGAAAATGAAAAACTGTTTTTT. Its protein product is CASSLFFSRTENEKLFF.